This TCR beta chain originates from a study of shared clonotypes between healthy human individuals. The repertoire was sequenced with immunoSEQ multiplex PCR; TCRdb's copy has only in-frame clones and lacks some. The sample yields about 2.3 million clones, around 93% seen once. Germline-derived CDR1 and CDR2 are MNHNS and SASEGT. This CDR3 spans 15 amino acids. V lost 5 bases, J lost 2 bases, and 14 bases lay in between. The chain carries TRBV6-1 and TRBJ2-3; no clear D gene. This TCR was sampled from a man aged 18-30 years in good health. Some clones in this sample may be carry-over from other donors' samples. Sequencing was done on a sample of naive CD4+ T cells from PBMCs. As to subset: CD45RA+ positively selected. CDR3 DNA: TGTGCCAGCAGTCCCCCGGTAGCTTTCACAGATACGCAGTATTTT. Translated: CASSPPVAFTDTQYF.